This T cell receptor (beta chain) derives from a study of blood T cells in healthy people across ages. This clonotype was seen at least ten times. At one boundary the junction diverges from the germline segment, which might be a read error. A second PCR, run for about 7 to 11 cycles, used a sample-barcoded 5' primer plus a J-beta primer mix. In TCRdb, the 5' RACE reads were re-called with MiXCR into one record per CDR3 protein. The data show some 790,000 distinct CDR3 sequences, 29% seen once. The source of this sequence is a woman over 75 in good health. Material for sequencing was blood.

CDR3 residues: CRARGLSRQGGFDEQYF. The CDR3 coding sequence is TGCAGGGCTAGAGGGCTTTCGAGGCAGGGAGGTTTCGACGAGCAGTACTTC. The V gene is TRBV20-1, the J gene TRBJ2-7; tentatively, D is TRBD2 (6 bases). The CDR3 runs to 17 residues. Germline CDR1 reads DFQATT; CDR2 reads SNEGSKA (reference sequence).